This entry lists 22 T cell receptor beta chains sequenced from one sample in a study of cytomegalovirus exposure and HLA in healthy donors. Sequenced by immunoSEQ multiplex PCR; TCRdb stores in-frame clones only, minus some. Counted here are about 49,000 clones, about 91% occurring once; the ten biggest clones make up roughly 1.4%. The sequenced sample was PBMCs. The source of these receptors is a man in his late teens or twenties in good health and CMV-seronegative.

This chain links TRBV28 with TRBJ2-1; 8 positions agree with TRBD2. Trimming took 8 bases from V and 6 from J; bases not matched to a gene: 12. Germline V gene sequence: CDR1 MDHEN, CDR2 SYDVKM. CDR3 length: 15 amino acids. CDR3 amino acids: CASGGRLAGGNEQFF. The DNA of the CDR3 is TGTGCCAGCGGGGGAAGGCTAGCGGGCGGCAATGAGCAGTTCTTC. The variable domain in full, completed from reference TRBV28 and TRBJ2-1, reads DVKVTQSSRYLVKRTGEKVFLECVQDMDHENMFWYRQDPGLGLRLIYFSYDVKMKEKGDIPEGYSVSREKKERFSLILESASTNQTSMYLCASGGRLAGGNEQFFGPGTRLTVL.

The V and J genes are TRBV5-6 and TRBJ1-4; the match to TRBD1 covers 9 bases. From germline, CDR1 is SGHDT and CDR2 YYEEEE. V shed 4 bases, J shed 3 bases, and the junction held 7 bases outside the gene matches. The CDR3 covers 16 residues. The CDR3 sequence: CASSIRGQGSNEKLFF. For the CDR3, the DNA is TGTGCCAGCAGCATCCGGGGACAGGGCTCTAATGAAAAACTGTTTTTT.

The V call is TRBV2, the J call TRBJ1-4; 8 bases map to TRBD1. Germline V CDR1 and CDR2: SNHLY, FYNNEI. V trimming: 4 bases; J trimming: 8 bases; junction bases outside the gene matches: 6. This CDR3 contains 14 residues. CDR3 amino acids: CASSAGGTDEKLFF. In nucleotides, the CDR3 is TGTGCCAGCAGTGCAGGGGGCACAGACGAAAAACTGTTTTTT. Looking up the rest from reference TRBV2 and TRBJ1-4 gives the full variable domain: EPEVTQTPSHQVTQMGQEVILRCVPISNHLYFYWYRQILGQKVEFLVSFYNNEISEKSEIFDDQFSVERPDGSNFTLKIRSTKLEDSAMYFCASSAGGTDEKLFFGSGTQLSVL.

The rearrangement links TRBV6-5 to TRBJ2-7; 8 bases are a match to TRBD1. From germline, CDR1 is MNHEY and CDR2 SVGAGI. CDR3 length: 15 amino acids. The V gene end was trimmed by 0 bases and the J gene end by 6 bases; junction bases not matched to a gene: 7. The CDR3 loop reads CASSYSRTGTREQYF. As DNA, the CDR3 is TGTGCCAGCAGTTACTCGAGGACAGGGACTCGCGAGCAGTACTTC.

This sequence joins TRBV29-1 and TRBJ1-2; D possibly corresponds to TRBD1 (6 bases). CDR3 size: 16 residues. Germline CDR1 is SQVTM and CDR2 is ANQGSEA. V gave up 3 bases and J gave up 4 bases, with 21 bases separating them. CDR3 protein: CSVDLRGTIGGYGYTF. CDR3 nucleotides: TGCAGCGTTGATTTGAGGGGGACGATCGGCGGCTATGGCTACACCTTC.

This sequence joins TRBV27 and TRBJ2-7, with 9 bases identical to TRBD1. After removal of 6 bases from V and 2 bases from J, the junction contained 14 bases not matched to a gene. Germline lookup yields CDR1 MNHEY and CDR2 SMNVEV (reference sequence). CDR3 length equals 17 residues. The CDR3: CASSLQPRDRVPYEQYF. The CDR3 DNA reads as TGTGCCAGCAGCTTACAGCCCCGGGACAGGGTTCCCTACGAGCAGTACTTC.

The chain carries TRBV27 and TRBJ1-1; D not certain. The ends were cut back, 3 bases at V and 4 bases at J, with 9 bases in the middle. The length of the CDR3 is 13 residues. Germline CDR1 is MNHEY and CDR2 is SMNVEV (reference sequence). As DNA, the CDR3 is TGTGCCAGCAGTTTCGGGGTCGGCACTGAAGCTTTCTTT. This sequence encodes CASSFGVGTEAFF.

The chain uses TRBV14 and TRBJ2-7; maybe TRBD1 (5 bases). The CDR3 extends over 12 amino acids. V gave up 4 bases and J gave up 4 bases, with 8 bases separating them. Germline loops: CDR1 SGHDN, CDR2 FVKESK. The CDR3 sequence: CASSPQGYEQYF. DNA of the CDR3: TGTGCCAGCAGCCCTCAGGGTTACGAGCAGTACTTC.

The V and J genes are TRBV30 and TRBJ1-1, with 8 bases that match TRBD1. Trimming cost V 0 bases and J 5 bases; bases outside gene matches: 8. Germline assignment: CDR1 GTSNPN and CDR2 SVGIG (reference sequence). This CDR3 has 15 residues. In DNA, the CDR3 is TGTGCCTGGAGTGTACAAATGGGACAGGTAACTGAAGCTTTCTTT. Amino acid sequence: CAWSVQMGQVTEAFF.

The chain employs TRBV30 and TRBJ2-1, with 13 bases aligning to TRBD2. V gave up 4 bases and J gave up 0 bases; unmatched junction bases: 12. CDR3 length: 19 amino acids. In germline, CDR1 is GTSNPN, CDR2 SVGIG (reference sequence). The CDR3 bases are TGTGCCTGGACTATTGGGACTAGCGGGGCGAAGAGCTCCTACAATGAGCAGTTCTTC. Translated, it gives CAWTIGTSGAKSSYNEQFF.

The CDR3 is CASSQTGQDQPQHF. The CDR3 nucleotides read TGTGCCAGCAGTCAGACAGGACAGGATCAGCCCCAGCATTTT. The chain joins TRBV2 to TRBJ1-5; 7 positions match TRBD1. The CDR3 consists of 14 residues. The junction had 6 bases not matched to a gene; V was cut back by 5 bases and J by 5 bases. Germline V gene sequence: CDR1 SNHLY, CDR2 FYNNEI.

The chain has TRBV11-1 and TRBJ2-3, with D maybe TRBD1 (6 bases). Germline V gene data show CDR1 as SGHAT and CDR2 as FQDESV (reference sequence). This CDR3 spans 15 amino acids. The V and J ends lost 0 bases and 2 bases respectively, with 9 bases between them. DNA of the CDR3: TGTGCCAGCAGCTTAGCCCGGACAGTCACAGATACGCAGTATTTT. Amino acid sequence: CASSLARTVTDTQYF.

This clone was detected a few times. The chain has TRBV10-1 and TRBJ2-5; tentative D call: TRBD1 (5 bases). The CDR3 loop spans 13 amino acids. Germline-derived CDR1 and CDR2 are WNHNN and SYGVQD (reference sequence). Trimming shortened V by 5 bases and J by 5 bases, and 12 bases separated the two germline ends. The CDR3 nucleotides are TGCGCCAGCAGTCAACAGGTGGAGGAGACCCAGTACTTC. Its translation: CASSQQVEETQYF.

The table lists this clone with a count of one. The chain employs TRBV19 and TRBJ2-7; 12 nucleotides match TRBD1. The germline CDR1 and CDR2 sequences are LNHDA and SQIVND (reference sequence). V shed 2 bases and J 7 bases; nucleotides not matched to a gene: 6. This CDR3 region has 15 residues. This CDR3 reads CASSISGQGASEQYF. The CDR3 DNA is TGTGCCAGTAGTATATCGGGACAGGGGGCTTCAGAGCAGTACTTC. Full variable domain (rest looked up from reference TRBV19 and TRBJ2-7): DGGITQSPKYLFRKEGQNVTLSCEQNLNHDAMYWYRQDPGQGLRLIYYSQIVNDFQKGDIAEGYSVSREKKESFPLTVTSAQKNPTAFYLCASSISGQGASEQYFGPGTRLTVT.

CDR3: CASSSYRDRSDTQYF. The CDR3 DNA follows: TGCGCCAGCAGCTCCTATCGGGACAGGTCAGATACGCAGTATTTT. The J gene is TRBJ2-3, the V gene TRBV5-1; 8 positions match TRBD1. The CDR3 has 15 amino acids. The V segment lost 3 bases and the J segment 4 bases; nucleotides outside the gene matches: 7. Per the germline V gene, CDR1 is SGHRS and CDR2 is YFSETQ.

J is TRBJ2-1 and V is TRBV5-1; 10 nucleotides align to TRBD1. The CDR3 loop spans 14 amino acids. Germline CDR1 is SGHRS and CDR2 is YFSETQ. V was pared by 7 bases and J by 5 bases, with 6 bases of the junction left unmatched. This CDR3 is CASGRDRGHNEQFF. CDR3 nucleotide sequence: TGCGCCAGCGGCCGGGACAGGGGACACAATGAGCAGTTCTTC.

The CDR3 sequence is CASSLDRKNIQYF. CDR3 coding DNA: TGTGCCAGCAGCTTGGACAGAAAAAACATTCAGTACTTC. The rearrangement links TRBV7-8 to TRBJ2-4; possible D gene TRBD1, 6 bases. The CDR3 length is 13 residues. CDR1 is SGHVS and CDR2 is FQNEAQ in the germline V gene. Trimming shortened V by 3 bases and J by 4 bases, and 7 bases separated the two germline ends. The whole variable domain, remainder taken from reference TRBV7-8 and TRBJ2-4, is GAGVSQSPRYKVAKRGQDVALRCDPISGHVSLFWYQQALGQGPEFLTYFQNEAQLDKSGLPSDRFFAERPEGSVSTLKIQRTQQEDSAVYLCASSLDRKNIQYFGAGTRLSVL.

This clone was counted only a few times. This rearrangement joins TRBV5-4 to TRBJ2-7; 7 positions agree with TRBD1. Germline assignment: CDR1 SGHNT and CDR2 YYREEE (reference sequence). This CDR3 spans 15 amino acids. The junction had 13 bases not matched to a gene; V was cut back by 4 bases and J by 6 bases. In DNA form, the CDR3 reads TGTGCCAGCAGCCTGACCGGGACAGCCTCCCTCGAGCAGTACTTC. Residues: CASSLTGTASLEQYF.

This clone came up once. The V call is TRBV7-9, the J call TRBJ1-1; D gene ambiguous. This CDR3 is built from 12 residues. CDR1 and CDR2 from the germline V gene are SEHNR and FQNEAQ (reference sequence). V gave up 0 bases and J gave up 11 bases, with 10 bases separating them. As DNA, the CDR3 is TGTGCCAGCAGCTTAGCTCTGAGGCGGGCTTTCTTT. Protein: CASSLALRRAFF.

V gene TRBV5-1 combines with J gene TRBJ2-2, with no clear D. The CDR3 runs 14 residues. Germline CDR1 and CDR2: SGHRS and YFSETQ. With 4 bases removed from V and 0 bases from J, the gap between germline ends came to 7 bases. The CDR3 bases are TGCGCCAGCAGCATTCTAGCGAACACCGGGGAGCTGTTTTTT. Encoded protein: CASSILANTGELFF.

The chain joins TRBV19 to TRBJ2-1; TRBD2 aligns across 11 bases. Germline V gene lookup returns CDR1 LNHDA and CDR2 SQIVND (reference sequence). The CDR3 is made up of 15 amino acids. V shed 5 bases, J shed 9 bases, and the junction held 9 bases outside the gene matches. The CDR3 region has the DNA TGTGCCAGTAGTCCCCGGGGTAGCGGGAGGGTTGAGCAGTTCTTC. Its protein is CASSPRGSGRVEQFF.

The genes are TRBV28 and TRBJ2-4, with a weak D call TRBD1 (6 bases). The CDR3 is 13 amino acids. V gave up 4 bases and J gave up 15 bases, with 19 bases separating them. CDR1 is MDHEN, CDR2 SYDVKM, per germline. The CDR3: CASSSYNRALPYF. The CDR3 DNA reads as TGTGCCAGCAGTTCCTACAACAGGGCACTGCCGTACTTC.